The rows below give T cell receptor beta chains drawn from one sample of a study of cytomegalovirus exposure and HLA in healthy donors. Clones were sequenced by immunoSEQ multiplex PCR, and TCRdb holds only the in-frame ones, with some missing. Of tens of thousands of clones listed, 65% to 90% were seen once; the top ten hold 1.6%. Sequencing used PBMCs. The receptors stem from a human donor in good health. Each CDR3 is given with its conserved first and last residue. The order of the fields is D gene, J gene, V gene, clone size, CDR3 protein, CDR3 DNA. The D gene is left open where the match is weak. Size is omitted from some rows. Given values are once, few, many or a class for expanded clones.

D gene: -
J gene: TRBJ2-3
V gene: TRBV7-2
clone size: -
CDR3 protein: CASSLANTDTQYF
CDR3 DNA: TGTGCCAGCAGCTTAGCCAACACAGATACGCAGTATTTT

D gene: -
J gene: TRBJ1-5
V gene: TRBV7-9
clone size: once
CDR3 protein: CASSLAGGGQPQHF
CDR3 DNA: TGTGCCAGCAGCTTAGCGGGGGGAGGTCAGCCCCAGCATTTT

D gene: -
J gene: TRBJ2-1
V gene: TRBV19
clone size: -
CDR3 protein: CASSMRSNEQFF
CDR3 DNA: TGTGCCAGTAGTATGCGGTCCAATGAGCAGTTCTTC

D gene: TRBD1
J gene: TRBJ2-7
V gene: TRBV19
clone size: -
CDR3 protein: CASSNRDRVREQYF
CDR3 DNA: TGTGCCAGTAGTAACCGGGACAGGGTGCGGGAGCAGTACTTC

D gene: TRBD2
J gene: TRBJ2-1
V gene: TRBV10-3
clone size: -
CDR3 protein: CAISVAGGYNEQFF
CDR3 DNA: TGTGCCATCAGTGTGGCGGGAGGCTACAATGAGCAGTTCTTC

D gene: TRBD2
J gene: TRBJ2-5
V gene: TRBV29-1
clone size: -
CDR3 protein: CSVGSGTRGQTQYF
CDR3 DNA: TGCAGCGTGGGATCCGGGACTAGGGGTCAGACCCAGTACTTC

D gene: TRBD2
J gene: TRBJ2-1
V gene: TRBV5-1
clone size: few
CDR3 protein: CASSLRPSGLAGDNEQFF
CDR3 DNA: TGCGCCAGCAGTCTTAGACCCTCCGGACTAGCGGGAGACAATGAGCAGTTCTTC

D gene: TRBD2
J gene: TRBJ2-5
V gene: TRBV6-1
clone size: -
CDR3 protein: CASSEVAGGGLAGGRETQYF
CDR3 DNA: TGTGCCAGCAGTGAAGTGGCGGGGGGTGGACTAGCGGGGGGGCGGGAGACCCAGTACTTC

D gene: TRBD2
J gene: TRBJ2-1
V gene: TRBV7-9
clone size: -
CDR3 protein: CASSFSAGGYNEQFF
CDR3 DNA: TGTGCCAGCAGCTTTTCAGCGGGGGGCTACAATGAGCAGTTCTTC

D gene: TRBD1
J gene: TRBJ2-7
V gene: TRBV4-2
clone size: -
CDR3 protein: CASSQTTGTGIPYEQYF
CDR3 DNA: TGTGCCAGCAGCCAGACAACCGGGACAGGGATTCCCTACGAGCAGTACTTC

D gene: -
J gene: TRBJ2-3
V gene: TRBV7-6
clone size: -
CDR3 protein: CASSSNRGGSGDTQYF
CDR3 DNA: TGTGCCAGCAGCTCCAATAGGGGGGGATCGGGTGATACGCAGTATTTT

D gene: -
J gene: TRBJ2-7
V gene: TRBV28
clone size: -
CDR3 protein: CASSLPFYEQYF
CDR3 DNA: TGTGCCAGCAGTTTACCTTTCTACGAGCAGTACTTC

D gene: -
J gene: TRBJ1-6
V gene: TRBV7-6
clone size: -
CDR3 protein: CASSLEGGGNSPLHF
CDR3 DNA: TGTGCCAGCAGCTTAGAGGGAGGCGGGAATTCACCCCTCCACTTT

D gene: -
J gene: TRBJ1-1
V gene: TRBV5-1
clone size: -
CDR3 protein: CASSLFETGNTEAFF
CDR3 DNA: TGCGCCAGCAGTTTATTTGAGACAGGGAACACTGAAGCTTTCTTT

D gene: TRBD1
J gene: TRBJ2-5
V gene: TRBV20-1
clone size: -
CDR3 protein: CSATGEKTQYF
CDR3 DNA: TGCAGTGCAACAGGGGAAAAGACCCAGTACTTC

D gene: TRBD1
J gene: TRBJ2-7
V gene: TRBV5-5
clone size: -
CDR3 protein: CASSTGQGARYEQYF
CDR3 DNA: TGTGCCAGCAGCACGGGACAGGGGGCTCGGTACGAGCAGTACTTC

D gene: TRBD2
J gene: TRBJ2-3
V gene: TRBV6-1
clone size: -
CDR3 protein: CASRRTSGLADTQYF
CDR3 DNA: TGTGCCAGCAGGAGGACTAGCGGACTGGCAGATACGCAGTATTTT

D gene: -
J gene: TRBJ1-2
V gene: TRBV11-1
clone size: -
CDR3 protein: CASSRDGGGLIYGYTF
CDR3 DNA: TGTGCCAGCAGCCGCGACGGGGGGGGTTTGATCTATGGCTACACCTTC

D gene: -
J gene: TRBJ1-5
V gene: TRBV2
clone size: -
CDR3 protein: CASSAGNQPQHF
CDR3 DNA: TGTGCCAGCAGTGCCGGGAATCAGCCCCAGCATTTT

D gene: TRBD1
J gene: TRBJ2-7
V gene: TRBV28
clone size: -
CDR3 protein: CASRPDRGVKSYEQYF
CDR3 DNA: TGTGCCAGCAGGCCTGACAGGGGTGTCAAATCCTACGAGCAGTACTTC

D gene: -
J gene: TRBJ1-2
V gene: TRBV9
clone size: -
CDR3 protein: CASSVEDNREAGYTF
CDR3 DNA: TGTGCCAGCAGCGTCGAAGATAATAGGGAGGCTGGCTACACCTTC

D gene: TRBD1
J gene: TRBJ1-1
V gene: TRBV11-2
clone size: -
CDR3 protein: CASSLSRGLYTEAFF
CDR3 DNA: TGTGCCAGCAGCTTGTCTAGGGGGCTATACACTGAAGCTTTCTTT

D gene: -
J gene: TRBJ1-3
V gene: TRBV19
clone size: -
CDR3 protein: CASTRIPGPGNTIYF
CDR3 DNA: TGTGCCAGTACCCGGATACCAGGGCCTGGAAACACCATATATTTT

D gene: -
J gene: TRBJ2-7
V gene: TRBV5-1
clone size: -
CDR3 protein: CASSQMDSWGEQYF
CDR3 DNA: TGCGCCAGCAGCCAAATGGACAGCTGGGGGGAGCAGTACTTC

D gene: -
J gene: TRBJ1-2
V gene: TRBV18
clone size: -
CDR3 protein: CASSPRTDPNYGYTF
CDR3 DNA: TGTGCCAGCTCACCCCGGACAGATCCTAACTATGGCTACACCTTC

D gene: -
J gene: TRBJ2-5
V gene: TRBV5-6
clone size: -
CDR3 protein: CASSRMGTPKDTQYF
CDR3 DNA: TGTGCCAGCAGCCGGATGGGGACACCTAAGGACACCCAGTACTTC

D gene: TRBD1
J gene: TRBJ1-6
V gene: TRBV25-1
clone size: -
CDR3 protein: CASSGHSGTGYSPLHF
CDR3 DNA: TGTGCCAGCAGTGGACACTCCGGGACAGGGTATTCACCCCTCCACTTT

D gene: TRBD2
J gene: TRBJ2-3
V gene: TRBV18
clone size: -
CDR3 protein: CASSPGLAGGILDTQYF
CDR3 DNA: TGTGCCAGCTCACCCGGACTAGCGGGAGGTATTTTGGATACGCAGTATTTT

D gene: TRBD2
J gene: TRBJ2-4
V gene: TRBV4-3
clone size: once
CDR3 protein: CASSQELTSGGLHIQYF
CDR3 DNA: TGCGCCAGCAGCCAAGAACTAACTAGCGGTGGTCTACACATTCAGTACTTC

D gene: -
J gene: TRBJ2-3
V gene: TRBV10-3
clone size: -
CDR3 protein: CATASGVGDTQYF
CDR3 DNA: TGTGCTACAGCATCAGGGGTGGGAGATACGCAGTATTTT

D gene: -
J gene: TRBJ2-7
V gene: TRBV18
clone size: -
CDR3 protein: CASSPPGKGVGYEQYF
CDR3 DNA: TGTGCCAGCTCCCCACCCGGCAAAGGGGTAGGCTACGAGCAGTACTTC

D gene: -
J gene: TRBJ2-1
V gene: TRBV7-8
clone size: -
CDR3 protein: CASSPTVRPIDNEQFF
CDR3 DNA: TGTGCCAGCAGCCCGACAGTTAGACCCATCGACAATGAGCAGTTCTTC

D gene: -
J gene: TRBJ2-1
V gene: TRBV7-8
clone size: medium-sized
CDR3 protein: CASSLGQAYEQFF
CDR3 DNA: TGTGCCAGCAGCTTAGGGCAGGCTTATGAGCAGTTCTTC

D gene: -
J gene: TRBJ2-7
V gene: TRBV4-2
clone size: -
CDR3 protein: CASSPSSYGVYEQYF
CDR3 DNA: TGTGCCAGCAGCCCCTCCAGTTACGGGGTCTACGAGCAGTACTTC

D gene: -
J gene: TRBJ1-4
V gene: TRBV2
clone size: once
CDR3 protein: CASKVTAATNEKLFF
CDR3 DNA: TGTGCCAGCAAGGTGACTGCCGCAACTAATGAAAAACTGTTTTTT

D gene: TRBD2
J gene: TRBJ2-1
V gene: TRBV4-3
clone size: -
CDR3 protein: CASSLLAGGSDEQFF
CDR3 DNA: TGCGCCAGCAGCCTGTTAGCGGGAGGGAGCGATGAGCAGTTCTTC

D gene: -
J gene: TRBJ1-1
V gene: TRBV4-3
clone size: -
CDR3 protein: CASSQDHEGDTEAFF
CDR3 DNA: TGCGCCAGCAGCCAAGATCACGAGGGGGACACTGAAGCTTTCTTT

D gene: -
J gene: TRBJ2-2
V gene: TRBV2
clone size: few
CDR3 protein: CASSGPRLDTNTGELFF
CDR3 DNA: TGTGCCAGCAGTGGGCCGAGACTGGACACGAACACCGGGGAGCTGTTTTTT

D gene: TRBD1
J gene: TRBJ1-1
V gene: TRBV15
clone size: -
CDR3 protein: CATTNRDRAAAEAFF
CDR3 DNA: TGTGCCACCACCAACCGGGACAGGGCGGCGGCTGAAGCTTTCTTT

D gene: TRBD1
J gene: TRBJ2-1
V gene: TRBV11-3
clone size: -
CDR3 protein: CASSFAGTGYEQFF
CDR3 DNA: TGTGCCAGCAGCTTCGCCGGGACAGGGTACGAGCAGTTCTTC

D gene: TRBD1
J gene: TRBJ2-2
V gene: TRBV7-2
clone size: -
CDR3 protein: CASSYTGGLNTGELFF
CDR3 DNA: TGTGCCAGCAGCTATACAGGGGGCTTAAACACCGGGGAGCTGTTTTTT

D gene: TRBD2
J gene: TRBJ2-7
V gene: TRBV7-2
clone size: -
CDR3 protein: CASSALAGISYEQYF
CDR3 DNA: TGTGCCAGCAGCGCATTAGCGGGAATCTCCTACGAGCAGTACTTC

D gene: -
J gene: TRBJ2-7
V gene: TRBV15
clone size: -
CDR3 protein: CATSRDPPRGAYEQYF
CDR3 DNA: TGTGCCACCAGCAGAGATCCCCCCAGGGGCGCCTACGAGCAGTACTTC

D gene: TRBD1
J gene: TRBJ2-7
V gene: TRBV4-1
clone size: -
CDR3 protein: CASSQVGAGGGYEQYF
CDR3 DNA: TGCGCCAGCAGCCAAGTAGGCGCAGGGGGCGGGTACGAGCAGTACTTC

D gene: TRBD1
J gene: TRBJ2-3
V gene: TRBV19
clone size: -
CDR3 protein: CASRQGVVRDTQYF
CDR3 DNA: TGTGCCAGCCGTCAGGGGGTAGTTCGCGATACGCAGTATTTT

D gene: -
J gene: TRBJ2-3
V gene: TRBV7-3
clone size: -
CDR3 protein: CASSLMSGNTDTQYF
CDR3 DNA: TGTGCCAGCAGCTTAATGTCGGGAAACACAGATACGCAGTATTTT

D gene: -
J gene: TRBJ2-5
V gene: TRBV5-5
clone size: -
CDR3 protein: CASSLGSRGQETQYF
CDR3 DNA: TGTGCCAGCAGTCTCGGGTCGCGGGGTCAAGAGACCCAGTACTTC

D gene: TRBD1
J gene: TRBJ1-5
V gene: TRBV19
clone size: -
CDR3 protein: CASSIGTGRSNQPQHF
CDR3 DNA: TGTGCCAGTAGTATTGGGACAGGTCGAAGCAATCAGCCCCAGCATTTT

D gene: -
J gene: TRBJ1-3
V gene: TRBV7-2
clone size: -
CDR3 protein: CASSYIGQRRNTIYF
CDR3 DNA: TGTGCCAGCAGCTACATTGGACAGCGTAGAAACACCATATATTTT

D gene: -
J gene: TRBJ2-7
V gene: TRBV18
clone size: -
CDR3 protein: CASSLPTLEQYF
CDR3 DNA: TGTGCCAGCTCGCTCCCTACCCTCGAGCAGTACTTC

D gene: -
J gene: TRBJ2-3
V gene: TRBV19
clone size: -
CDR3 protein: CASSIGAGKGDTQYF
CDR3 DNA: TGTGCCAGTAGTATAGGGGCAGGGAAAGGAGATACGCAGTATTTT

D gene: -
J gene: TRBJ1-5
V gene: TRBV7-9
clone size: -
CDR3 protein: CASSRGGGNQPQHF
CDR3 DNA: TGTGCCAGCAGCCGCGGGGGGGGCAATCAGCCCCAGCATTTT

D gene: TRBD2
J gene: TRBJ2-7
V gene: TRBV19
clone size: -
CDR3 protein: CASMGQAGAYEQYF
CDR3 DNA: TGTGCCAGTATGGGACAAGCGGGAGCTTACGAGCAGTACTTC

D gene: -
J gene: TRBJ2-7
V gene: TRBV2
clone size: -
CDR3 protein: CASSQQGSFYEQYF
CDR3 DNA: TGTGCCAGCAGCCAACAGGGCAGCTTCTACGAGCAGTACTTC

D gene: TRBD2
J gene: TRBJ2-1
V gene: TRBV7-3
clone size: few
CDR3 protein: CASSRTSGSYNEQFF
CDR3 DNA: TGTGCCAGCAGCCGGACTAGCGGGAGTTACAATGAGCAGTTCTTC

D gene: TRBD2
J gene: TRBJ2-7
V gene: TRBV28
clone size: -
CDR3 protein: CASSFPTRAGSYEQYF
CDR3 DNA: TGTGCCAGCAGTTTCCCTACTAGAGCGGGATCCTACGAGCAGTACTTC

D gene: TRBD2
J gene: TRBJ2-2
V gene: TRBV7-3
clone size: -
CDR3 protein: CASSLKWAGGAADTGELFF
CDR3 DNA: TGTGCCAGCAGCTTAAAATGGGCGGGGGGCGCAGCGGACACCGGGGAGCTGTTTTTT

D gene: TRBD1
J gene: TRBJ1-2
V gene: TRBV7-9
clone size: -
CDR3 protein: CATAGTGLVGYTF
CDR3 DNA: TGTGCCACCGCCGGGACAGGGTTGGTTGGCTACACCTTC

D gene: -
J gene: TRBJ2-2
V gene: TRBV6-5
clone size: -
CDR3 protein: CASGYGTPYTGELFF
CDR3 DNA: TGTGCCAGCGGTTACGGGACACCTTACACCGGGGAGCTGTTTTTT